This TCR beta chain was sequenced for a study of shared clonotypes between healthy human individuals. Study at large: Serving as donors were a couple of women and a few men, whose ages spanned 18 to 49. Study-level findings and limits: How much donors shared clonotypes was expected to be affected by sequencing depth.

Unsorted samples used roughly 95 million PBMCs for genomic DNA. This CDR3 is 15 amino acids long. The repertoire was sequenced with immunoSEQ multiplex PCR; TCRdb's copy has only in-frame clones and lacks some. Counted here are a few hundred thousand clones, around three quarters occurring once; the ten biggest clones make up 9.5% to 15%. Remarks on this clone: Its antigen remains unknown.

This rearrangement joins TRBV21-1 to TRBJ1-6; whether TRBD1, the table's D call, matches the DNA was not checked. TRBV21-1 is described as a pseudogene. This clonotype was sampled from a woman in her 40s in good health. Some clones in this sample may be carry-over from other donors' samples. Specimen: PBMCs. The CDR3 loop reads CASSKGGTGSSPLHF. The CDR3 nucleotides read TGTGCCAGCAGCAAAGGAGGAACAGGGAGTTCACCCCTCCACTTT.